This TCR beta chain emerged from a study of cytomegalovirus exposure and HLA in healthy donors (dated by TCRdb to the late 2010s). For the study in its entirety: An earlier analysis of roughly 500 of the donors reported 276 Gb of sequence data and some 110 million unique TCR beta sequences obtained from roughly 180 million T cells. Around 320 gigabases of sequencing data and 70 million to 85 million unique TCR sequences were included in an early release covering roughly 600 HLA-typed donors. Among the roughly 400 genotyped donors, around 81% belonged to the genetic ancestry cluster associated with self-reported Caucasian donors. The aim of the study was to test whether cataloging public T cell receptors could identify signatures of past pathogen exposure. The study profiled the T cell repertoires of hundreds of subjects by immunosequencing and related them to cytomegalovirus serostatus. In addition to the first cohort of around 670 subjects, a separate validation cohort of 130 or so different subjects was used. To predict cytomegalovirus infection status, the study brought together high-throughput TCR immunosequencing, statistical association of individual TCRs with disease status, and machine learning. A later analysis re-analyzed previously published TCR beta repertoires from about 730 donors and added high-resolution HLA genotyping to study TCR occurrence patterns. Rather than using new phenotypic data, the later analysis identified candidate immune exposures from TCR beta sequences and from how often those sequences occurred across donors. An earlier analysis of a few hundred of the donors applied high-throughput TCR beta sequencing to assess whether each TCR beta V gene segment acted as functional or pseudogenic. Donor age, sex, ethnicity and CMV serostatus were compiled together with the repertoire data. In a later genetic analysis, genome-wide SNP genotypes for about three fifths of the roughly 670 donors were used, and that subset was treated as a discovery cohort. All discovery cohort repertoires had been generated using a single sequencing platform. HLA typing covered class I and class II loci at four-digit resolution. The number of typed donors differed by locus: about 620-630 for A, B, C, DRB1 and DQB1; approximately 520 for DQA1; 600 to 610 for DPA1; and roughly 470 for DPB1. Four or five DR-DQ haplotypes were treated as single units for association and clustering because of strong linkage in the cohort. Among about 370 genotyped donors of the cohort, an average of approximately 240,000 unique TCR beta nucleotide sequences was sequenced per donor, of which approximately 19% were non-productive.

Study-level results and caveats: Across donors, most TCR sequences were observed very rarely, whereas some public TCRs were present in many individuals. The presence/absence analyses assumed that sequencing depth was roughly uniform across donors, and that assumption may not be true. In a later analysis, the rate of TCR association differed among HLA loci, with DRB1 alleles having the most associated TCRs and HLA-C alleles having the fewest. A cluster of highly shared sequence variants was judged likely to represent a technical artifact of the sequencing pipeline. Broadly in line with IMGT annotations, most TCR beta V segments showed up in productive rearrangements about 87% or about 30% of the time in an earlier analysis of roughly 590 of the donors. A later analysis found that most CMV-associated TCR beta chains appeared HLA-restricted, with HLA associations seemingly driven largely by CMV exposure. In the study, approximately 160 TCR beta chains were listed as associated with cytomegalovirus. For the cohort, immune exposure information was limited to CMV serostatus. In vitro tests confirmed that three of the cytomegalovirus-associated TCR beta chains recognize cytomegalovirus antigens. The cohort was sequenced for TCR beta chains only, and without alpha or paired-chain data the features that could be detected were limited. In a later analysis, about 16,000 TCR beta sequences were associated with specific HLA alleles at a false discovery rate of 0.05. HLA typing was unavailable for some donors at each locus, so association tests used only the typed subset. A later analysis reported that several top co-occurrence clusters appeared linked to parvovirus B19, influenza, CMV and Epstein-Barr virus. A later genetic analysis associated a missense DCLRE1C variant with V-gene and J-gene trimming of TCR beta chains, and an independent cohort replicated the association. According to a later genetic analysis, donors in an Asian-associated ancestry cluster had fewer N-insertions in productive TCRs than the roughly 700-donor mean. A later analysis found that HLA-associated TCR beta chains were more clonally expanded and had lower generation probabilities than equally common non-associated chains. The authors suggested that the approach could potentially be generalized to other disease states and immunological phenotypes. Because counts were too low, about 15 rarely observed V segments, including chromosome 9 orphons, were left out of the earlier analysis of a few hundred of the donors. A further reported finding was that TCR beta sequences accurately predicted the HLA-A and HLA-B alleles for most subjects in the first cohort. Correlated functional status among segregating V segments might reflect linkage disequilibrium, but an unknown experimental factor could not be ruled out. When HLA alleles, especially DR and DQ, strongly co-occurred, attributing TCR associations to individual alleles was difficult. Some IMGT-functional V segments, including TRBV6-2 and TRBV6-3, could not be distinguished by the 87-base-pair reads and were therefore excluded. Cytomegalovirus status was reported to be diagnosed by the classifier with high specificity and sensitivity in both the original and validation cohorts.

Libraries were made using the immunoSEQ multiplex PCR assay. A mixture of 60 forward primers for TCR Vbeta segments and 13 reverse primers for TCR Jbeta segments was used in the multiplex PCR. The CDR3 region of rearranged TCR beta genes was amplified from genomic DNA with a multiplex PCR assay. The amplified TCR beta libraries were sequenced on the Illumina HiSeq System as 87-base-pair reads. The published analysis was carried out like this. Across the 600 to 700 repertoires, a later analysis counted roughly 84 million unique TCR beta chains, about 10 million of which were shared by at least two donors. A nearest-neighbor algorithm error-corrected the raw reads and collapsed the reads into unique sequences, merging closely related sequences to remove PCR and sequencing errors. To assign V, D and J gene segments, CDR3 sequences were aligned to IMGT reference sequences. Each retained sequence needed at least a six-nucleotide match to both a V gene segment and a J gene segment. Rearrangements were classified as productive when the CDR3 lacked stop codons and remained in frame with V and J, and all other rearrangements were classified as non-productive. CDR3 was defined according to IMGT convention as the region running from the second conserved V-encoded cysteine to the conserved J-encoded phenylalanine. In an earlier analysis of around 570 of the donors, sequences lacking an unambiguous match to a single V gene segment were excluded. An earlier analysis of about 600 of the donors called V segments functional above 56.7% productive rearrangements and segregating when the between-donor standard deviation exceeded 5%. A statistical classification framework was built for diagnosing cytomegalovirus status from the catalog of TCR beta chain sequences. V and J gene assignment, in a later analysis, came from comparing TCR nucleotide sequences with IMGT/GENE-DB human TR gene sequences. The TCRdist pipeline was used in a later analysis to assign CDR3 sequences and most-parsimonious VDJ recombination scenarios. A later analysis defined each TCR beta chain by its CDR3 amino acid sequence plus V-gene family, and excluded reads lacking a unique V-gene family. A later analysis removed several hundred highly shared, low-generation-probability nucleotide sequences to deal with suspected cross-contamination and a sequencing artifact. A later analysis calculated a clonal expansion index for each public chain from normalized within-repertoire ranks of inferred template counts. In a later analysis, generation probabilities were computed using a VDJ recombination model fitted to out-of-frame rearrangements, and the results were checked against IGoR. A later analysis scored TCR-TCR, TCR-HLA and TCR-CMV co-occurrence with hypergeometric tests, applying a repertoire-size bias correction to TCR pairs. To estimate false discovery rates, a later analysis permuted the HLA or CMV assignments 20 times. In a later analysis, co-occurring TCRs were grouped using DBSCAN, with TCRdist sequence similarity added in when clustering inside HLA-allele-positive subsets. For co-occurrence clustering, repertoires with fewer than 30,000 or more than 120,000 public chains were excluded, along with about five repertoires with anomalous nucleotide sharing. TCRdb stores this immuneACCESS table with in-frame sequences only. Part of the clones is absent; in the studies checked, under half of the shortfall reflects unresolved V genes, and no reason is known for the rest. V, J and clone size reflect that table, while D and trimming were determined from the DNA. This sample is represented by around 200,000 clones; around 80% of them were singletons. The ten biggest clones cover around 3.5% of the sample.

About this clone: It lacks a known antigen. No quality values exist for individual bases; no much larger clone is one base distant.

The cohort comprised more than 550 healthy bone marrow donors. Cohort members were all nominally healthy when sampled, although unrecorded immune exposures were likely present. The donor was CMV seropositive and belonged to the group of more than 250 seropositive cohort members. Each donor provided a peripheral blood sample, and peripheral blood mononuclear cells were used for TCR beta sequencing. The Qiagen DNeasy Blood Extraction Kit was used to extract genomic DNA from the blood cell samples. Via the germline V gene, CDR1 is MRHNA and CDR2 SNTAGT. From cysteine to phenylalanine, the CDR3 is 17 amino acids long. Left in the record is the CDR3 DNA by itself, 51 bases read in frame from the first base. Relative to germline, V is missing 6 bases and J is missing 8 bases, with 20 bases of the junction outside any gene match.

The TCR comes from a woman aged 55-70 years in good health and CMV-seropositive. The sequenced sample consisted of PBMCs. The V gene is TRBV6-4 and the J gene is TRBJ1-1, and 8 junction bases match TRBD1. The CDR3 protein: CASSEIFGQGKGIEAFF. The sequenced DNA is TGTGCCAGCAGCGAAATTTTCGGACAGGGCAAAGGCATAGAAGCTTTCTTT.